This paragraph covers one T cell receptor beta chain sequence. This clone has only one observation. Its antigen specificity is not known. It has no much larger one-base neighbor in the sample; base qualities were not kept. This sample was included in a study of OX40 agonist ivuxolimab in advanced cancers. Concerning the study at large: Ivuxolimab was a fully human IgG2 agonistic monoclonal antibody targeting the costimulatory receptor OX40 (CD134). Of the approximately 50 patients in dose escalation, about 20 had hepatocellular carcinoma, about 15 had melanoma, 9 had renal cell carcinoma and 9 had head and neck cancer. The paper covers the monotherapy dose-escalation part of the phase I ivuxolimab trial, which included N of about 50 patients. Peripheral TCRbeta sequencing was intended to test whether TCR sequence diversity was altered and clonal T-cell expansion was caused by ivuxolimab. Intravenous ivuxolimab was administered to patients every 2 weeks at six dose levels: 0.01, 0.1, 0.3, 1.5, 3 and 10 mg/kg. Patients were allowed to have had prior anti-PD-1, anti-PD-L1 or anti-CTLA-4 therapy, and approximately 40% of the dose-escalation patients had previously received checkpoint inhibitors. A male proportion of almost 85% and a mean age of 60 years, ranging from about 23 to 79, were recorded for the dose-escalation cohort. Partial responses occurred in three dose-escalation patients: two with cutaneous melanoma and one with hepatocellular carcinoma. Broader findings and caveats from the paper: The antigen specificity of the peripheral T cells that underwent clonal expansion was not determined. Low levels of normalized T-cell clonal expansion were also seen in some nonresponding patients. After ivuxolimab, expanded clones were on average more numerous among CD8+ T cells than among CD4+ T cells. At doses of 0.1 to 3.0 mg/kg, clonal expansion of both CD4+ and CD8+ blood T cells was observed from baseline to week 6. In the 0.1-3.0 mg/kg groups, partial responders had among the lowest normalized peripheral clonal expansion, particularly in CD8+ T cells.

Patients with a history of autoimmune disease or receiving systemic immunosuppression were excluded from the trial. Peripheral blood for TCR sequencing was collected from all dose cohorts at baseline, on cycle 4 day 1, and on cycle 7 day 1. Samples were obtained from an open-label, multicenter, first-in-human phase I dose-escalation trial of ivuxolimab. Adults with locally advanced or metastatic head and neck squamous cell, hepatocellular, melanoma or renal cell carcinoma were enrolled in the trial. Before TCR sequencing, CD4+ and CD8+ T cells were separately sorted from peripheral blood. Genomic DNA was isolated from the sorted cells so that the TCRbeta CDR3 region could be sequenced. TCRbeta CDR3 regions were sequenced using the immunoSEQ Assay. The table was pulled from immuneACCESS by TCRdb, which kept in-frame rearrangements only. Such tables lose some clones; where checked, under half of the loss comes from unresolved V genes, and the rest has no known cause. This sample has 75,000 to 100,000 clones in its table, and approximately 80% of those were observed once. The top ten clones comprise approximately 6.3% of the sample.

CDR1 and CDR2 are read off the germline V gene (reference sequence) as GTSNPN and SVGIG. Trimming costs V 1 base and J 5 bases, and their ends lie 14 bases apart. The CDR3 runs 14 residues from the cysteine to the phenylalanine. Only the CDR3 region is kept as DNA, spanning 42 bases read in frame from base 1. The chain is encoded by TRBV30 joined to TRBJ1-1, with the D gene too uncertain to name. This sequence was found in an adult with an advanced solid tumor such as melanoma, head and neck, liver or kidney cancer. The sample here was CD4+ or CD8+ T cells sorted from blood, taken in a trial of the OX40 agonist ivuxolimab. CDR3 region: CAWSEGTWKTEAFF. The DNA sequence reads TGTGCCTGGAGTGAGGGTACCTGGAAAACTGAAGCTTTCTTT.